This TCR beta chain was found in a study of regulatory T cells in long-lasting Graves disease. Overall study: Positive TSH receptor antibodies alongside over 5 years of antithyroid drugs were what marked Graves' disease as persistent.

Libraries of TCR beta came from iRepertoire HTBI primers plus Arm-PCR of CDR3 regions. TCRdb recomputed calls from the multiplex PCR reads with MiXCR, one row per CDR3 protein. This sample has 420,000 or so distinct CDR3 sequences; 23% occur once, and the top ten carry about a quarter. The CDR3 consists of 15 residues. Germline V gene sequence: CDR1 SGHRS, CDR2 YFSETQ. Time point given: persistent/refractory GD, antithyroid drugs over 5 years with positive TRAb. Extracted RNA from PBMCs served as the source of the TCR library. General study results and limits: The study found TRBV28, TRBJ1-2 and TRBJ2-5 favored in persistent disease.

This clonotype was found many times. The antigen is unknown. At one boundary the junction diverges from the germline segment, which might be a read error. The rearrangement joins TRBV5-1 to TRBJ1-2; TRBD1 agrees at 8 bases. The source was peripheral blood mononuclear cells (PBMCs), collected when the disease was refractory, from a patient treated with antithyroid drugs. The sequence derives from a female donor with Graves disease. CDR3 protein: CASSLRQGANYGYTF. CDR3 sequence (DNA): TGTGCCAGCAGCTTGCGGCAGGGGGCGAACTATGGCTACACCTTC. The full variable domain, with the rest looked up from reference TRBV5-1 and TRBJ1-2, is KAGVTQTPRYLIKTRGQQVTLSCSPISGHRSVSWYQQTPGQGLQFLFEYFSETQRNKGNFPGRFSGRQFSNSRSEMNVSTLELGDSALYLCASSLRQGANYGYTFGSGTRLTVV.